The following is a T cell receptor beta chain sequence with its context. This specimen belongs to a study of blood T cell repertoires in COVID-19. At the level of the study: The origin of the acute and convalescent COVID-19 samples was the United States, Italy and Spain. The cDNA or gDNA used as material had been derived from T cells, B-cell-depleted T cells, or PBMCs.

There are 13 residues in the CDR3. V dropped 9 bases and J dropped 9; count of bases not matched to a gene: 10. Germline-derived CDR1 and CDR2 are MNHNY and SVGAGI (reference sequence). How the authors handled the data: Nucleated cell counts were estimated from reference gene primer amplification. The data were produced by immunoSEQ multiplex PCR, yet TCRdb's version contains in-frame clones alone and is incomplete. V and J calls and clone size are copied from that table; D and trimming were computed from the DNA. Among under 150,000 clones listed, approximately 85% were seen once. Sequenced sample: peripheral blood. This TCR derives from a man at least 80 years old with acute or convalescent COVID-19. The chain couples TRBV6-6 to TRBJ2-7, with 11 bases fitting TRBD1. The CDR3: CASGEGTGGRQYF. The CDR3, as DNA: TGTGCCAGTGGTGAGGGGACAGGGGGTAGGCAGTACTTC.